The 5 T cell receptor beta chains below were found in one sample sequenced in a study of blood T cell repertoires in COVID-19. Here immunoSEQ multiplex PCR was the method, and the copy in TCRdb shows in-frame clones only, minus some. The sample carries about 280,000 clones, about nine tenths recorded once. The specimen sequenced was peripheral blood. Receptor source: a woman younger than 45 with COVID-19, enrolled during active disease.

This clone was observed a handful of times. This chain uses TRBV6-6 with TRBJ2-7, with D possibly TRBD1 on 6 matching bases. From germline, CDR1 is MNHNY and CDR2 SVGAGI (reference sequence). V shed 7 bases and J shed 6 bases, with 22 bases lying between them. CDR3 length: 15 residues. CDR3 DNA: TGTGCCAGCACCCAGGACAGCTCAAATAAATTCGAGCAGTACTTC. This codes for CASTQDSSNKFEQYF.

The chain recombines TRBV18 with TRBJ2-2, with unresolved D. The V and J ends lost 3 bases and 4 bases respectively, with 12 bases between them. Germline assignment: CDR1 KGHSH and CDR2 LQKENI. The CDR3 sequence is 15 residues long. CDR3 sequence reads: CASSPEAGVTGELFF. CDR3 DNA sequence: TGTGCCAGCTCACCGGAAGCCGGAGTCACCGGGGAGCTGTTTTTT.

This clone was detected once. The CDR3 is CASSFGGTYEQYF. CDR3 nucleotides: TGTGCCAGCAGTTTTGGCGGGACCTACGAGCAGTACTTC. The chain has TRBV6-5 and TRBJ2-7, with a tentative D call TRBD2 (6 bases). Trimming left V 4 bases short and J 2 bases short, with 9 bases between. This CDR3 spans 13 amino acids. Germline values: CDR1 MNHEY, CDR2 SVGAGI.

This sequence joins TRBV12-3 or TRBV12-4 and TRBJ2-5; D unclear. Trimming removed 6 bases from V and 5 bases from J, with 13 bases in between. CDR3 length equals 13 residues. The chain's CDR3 is CASSPSFGETQYF. The CDR3 DNA is TGTGCCAGCAGCCCTTCTTTCGGGGAGACCCAGTACTTC.

The chain employs TRBV2 and TRBJ2-5; possibly TRBD2 for D (6 bases). Germline lookup yields CDR1 SNHLY and CDR2 FYNNEI. V dropped 7 bases and J dropped 4 bases, with 13 bases sitting between them. The CDR3 has 13 amino acids. CDR3 residues: CASTAGTAETQYF. CDR3 coding DNA: TGTGCCAGCACGGCCGGGACTGCAGAGACCCAGTACTTC.